What follows is one T cell receptor beta chain and its context. Germline loops: CDR1 KGHDR, CDR2 SFDVKD. This CDR3 contains 16 residues. V was cut by 4 bases and J by 0 bases, with 11 bases left in between. In Seattle, patients joined the study during active infection and were tracked longitudinally. As processed by the authors: Estimates of nucleated cell counts were drawn from the amplification of reference gene primers. Sequenced by immunoSEQ multiplex PCR; TCRdb stores in-frame clones only, minus some. D and trimming were read from the DNA, whereas the V and J calls and clone size are those reported in that table. This table has about 160,000 clones, 80% to 90% appearing once. The data are from a study of blood T cell repertoires in COVID-19. The wider study: The United States, Italy and Spain were the sources of the acute and convalescent COVID-19 samples. T cells, B-cell-depleted T cells, or PBMCs provided the cDNA or gDNA that served as material.

The clonotype originates from a woman aged 70-85 years with COVID-19, enrolled during active disease. The rearrangement joins TRBV24-1 to TRBJ2-2, with D possibly TRBD1 on 6 matching bases. Material: peripheral blood. CDR3 in amino acids: CATSDPGHSNTGELFF. Here the CDR3 DNA reads TGTGCCACCAGTGACCCGGGACACTCGAACACCGGGGAGCTGTTTTTT.